These T cell receptor beta chains were read from a single sample in a study of blood T cells in healthy people across ages. TCRdb used MiXCR to reprocess the 5' RACE reads, holding one entry per CDR3 protein. The data hold approximately 700,000 distinct CDR3 sequences, with roughly 32% observed a single time. The sample consisted of blood. Every receptor here comes from an elderly woman in good health. The CDR3 runs from the conserved cysteine through the conserved F or W. The D gene is left open where the match is weak. Clone size is shown for a subset of rows, as once, few, many or a class of expanded clone.

V gene	D gene	clone size	CDR3 protein
TRBV19	NA	few	CASRAASSQSYGYTF
TRBV9	NA	NA	CASSYRDSLANEQFF
TRBV5-6	NA	many	CASSYHRRGGYTF
TRBV10-3	NA	many	CAIRTGTDNEQFF
TRBV4-1	NA	NA	CASSQTPQGGHRNSPLHF
TRBV4-2	TRBD1	NA	CASSHQEGQGATEAFF
TRBV5-1	TRBD2	many	CASTLAGQGETQYF
TRBV6-2/TRBV6-3	NA	many	CAASGPGGYGYTF
TRBV20-1	NA	NA	CSARGYPVNEQFF
TRBV7-2	NA	NA	CTSSFWGGTDTQYF
TRBV13	NA	few	CASSFQGMVYGYTF
TRBV6-6	NA	many	CASSYRGGYNEQFF
TRBV12-3/TRBV12-4	NA	many	CASSLLSQVIHEQFF
TRBV15	TRBD1	many	CATSRAGTGYNEQFF
TRBV6-8	NA	once	CASSHEEDTEAFF
TRBV4-1	NA	many	CASSHPTRGVSTYNEQFF
TRBV5-1	NA	NA	CASSLEGGEKLFF
TRBV29-1	NA	NA	CSVESTGLSFGEQFF
TRBV7-9	NA	few	CASSLSEGPSGNTIYF
TRBV20-1	NA	many	CSASGQGQADTQYF
TRBV3-1	NA	once	CASSQGMAGTQYF
TRBV20-1	TRBD1	once	CGARGDRGGNTIYF
TRBV4-1	TRBD2	many	CASQGLAGSEQFF
TRBV7-2	NA	many	CASSLVPQSTDTQYF
TRBV20-1	TRBD1	many	CSARAGPGQGDYGYTF
TRBV20-1	TRBD2	NA	CSARDGGAGEQYF
TRBV3-1	TRBD1	NA	CASSLRGVSGDRSNQPQHF
TRBV20-1	TRBD2	NA	CSASGRLSTSTDTQYF
TRBV30	TRBD2	NA	CAWSGGLAGGIGTDTQYF
TRBV5-5	TRBD2	many	CASSFSSGELTGELFF
TRBV7-2	TRBD2	many	CASSFGGGARAETQYF
TRBV20-1	TRBD2	NA	CSARGLAAASTDTQYF
TRBV29-1	TRBD1	many	CSVEPGQHNEQFF
TRBV28	NA	NA	CASSPGGVVTNEQFF
TRBV10-3	NA	many	CATEGGSDTQYF
TRBV14	NA	many	CASSQDQTQYF
TRBV3-1	NA	NA	CASSSRRRGEPQHF
TRBV4-3	TRBD2	many	CASSHRGGQETQYF
TRBV6-2/TRBV6-3	NA	many	CASTSGRSGYTF
TRBV5-1	NA	NA	CPSSLALGPPDTQYF
TRBV7-2	NA	many	CASSPASTNEQFF
TRBV5-5	TRBD1	many	CASTRRTGSYEQYF
TRBV6-4	NA	many	CASSATGRPTDTQYF
TRBV20-1	NA	NA	CSARGAGAFHYEQYF
TRBV5-4	NA	few	CASSSGALNEKPFF
TRBV28	NA	NA	CASSLFGAGNQPQHF
TRBV4-2	NA	NA	CASSGGGETNSYEQYF
TRBV30	NA	many	CAWSVFRGIQETQYF
TRBV7-9	NA	NA	CASSLAGGLGNTEAFF
TRBV6-1	NA	few	CASTKQGENTEAFF